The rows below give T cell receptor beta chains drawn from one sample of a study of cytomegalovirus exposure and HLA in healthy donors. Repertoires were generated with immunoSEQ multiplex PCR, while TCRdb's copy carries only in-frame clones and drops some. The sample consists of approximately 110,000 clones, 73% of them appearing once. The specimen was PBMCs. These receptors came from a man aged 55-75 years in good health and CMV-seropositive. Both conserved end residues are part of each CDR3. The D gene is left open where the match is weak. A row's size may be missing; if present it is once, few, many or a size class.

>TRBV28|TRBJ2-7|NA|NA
CASSNLPPYEQYF
TGTGCCAGCAGTAATCTCCCCCCCTACGAGCAGTACTTC
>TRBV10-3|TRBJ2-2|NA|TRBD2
CAISDGAGGPPGELFF
TGTGCCATCAGTGACGGAGCGGGGGGGCCTCCCGGGGAGCTGTTTTTT
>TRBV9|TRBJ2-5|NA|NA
CASSVAPGGETQYF
TGTGCCAGCAGCGTAGCGCCGGGCGGGGAGACCCAGTACTTC
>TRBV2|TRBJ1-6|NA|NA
CASSSRDIRLLHF
TGTGCCAGCAGTTCCCGGGACATCAGGCTCCTCCACTTT
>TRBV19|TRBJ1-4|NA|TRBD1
CATRRRTGRNEKLFF
TGTGCCACACGTCGCCGGACAGGGCGTAATGAAAAACTGTTTTTT
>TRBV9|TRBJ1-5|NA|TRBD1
CASSPTGGRNQPQHF
TGTGCCAGCAGCCCCACAGGGGGCAGGAATCAGCCCCAGCATTTT
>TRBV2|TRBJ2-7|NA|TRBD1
CASSLDRVYEQYF
TGTGCCAGCAGTCTGGACAGGGTCTACGAGCAGTACTTC
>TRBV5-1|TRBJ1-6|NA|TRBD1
CASSLGPLTGDNSPLHF
TGCGCCAGCAGCTTGGGGCCCTTGACAGGGGATAATTCACCCCTCCACTTT
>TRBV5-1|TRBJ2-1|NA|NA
CASSLRQGLGNEQFF
TGCGCCAGCAGCTTACGTCAGGGCCTGGGAAATGAGCAGTTCTTC
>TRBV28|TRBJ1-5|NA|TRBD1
CASSSPLRQGANQPQHF
TGTGCCAGCAGTAGCCCTCTACGACAGGGCGCTAATCAGCCCCAGCATTTT
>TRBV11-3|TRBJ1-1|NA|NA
CASSLGPGEAFF
TGTGCCAGCAGCTTAGGCCCAGGTGAAGCTTTCTTT
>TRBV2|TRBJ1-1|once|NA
CASSEAGLFTEAFF
TGTGCCAGCAGTGAAGCGGGGCTATTCACTGAAGCTTTCTTT
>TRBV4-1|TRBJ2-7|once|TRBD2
CASSFSGGAYEQYF
TGCGCCAGCAGCTTTAGCGGGGGTGCCTACGAGCAGTACTTC
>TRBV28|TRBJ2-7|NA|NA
CASSFGASTGEQYF
TGTGCCAGCAGTTTTGGGGCGTCGACTGGCGAGCAGTACTTC
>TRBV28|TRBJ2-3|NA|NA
CASSDPGHITSTDTQYF
TGTGCCAGCAGTGACCCGGGACACATAACTAGCACAGATACGCAGTATTTT
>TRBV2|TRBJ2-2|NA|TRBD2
CASSEIVLAGGGGELFF
TGTGCCAGCAGTGAAATAGTGCTAGCGGGGGGCGGCGGGGAGCTGTTTTTT
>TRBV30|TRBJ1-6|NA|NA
CACGQSPDSPLHF
TGTGCCTGCGGACAGTCACCGGATTCACCCCTCCACTTT
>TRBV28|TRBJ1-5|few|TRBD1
CASSFRRTGPTPRRQPQHF
TGTGCCAGCAGTTTTCGACGGACAGGGCCTACTCCTCGTAGGCAGCCCCAGCATTTT
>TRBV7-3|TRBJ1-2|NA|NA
CASSPGGGAGYGYTF
TGTGCCAGCAGTCCGGGAGGGGGGGCTGGCTATGGCTACACCTTC
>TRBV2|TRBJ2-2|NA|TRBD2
CASSEAFGGENTGELFF
TGTGCCAGCAGTGAAGCATTTGGGGGGGAGAACACCGGGGAGCTGTTTTTT
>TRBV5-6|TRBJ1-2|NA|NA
CASSMGGRGYGYTF
TGTGCCAGCAGCATGGGAGGCAGGGGCTATGGCTACACCTTC
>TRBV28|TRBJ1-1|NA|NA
CASTPGGGAGETEAFF
TGTGCCAGCACCCCAGGCGGGGGAGCGGGAGAAACTGAAGCTTTCTTT
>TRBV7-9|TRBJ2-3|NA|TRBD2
CASSLEWGGDTDTQYF
TGTGCCAGCAGCTTAGAGTGGGGGGGAGACACAGATACGCAGTATTTT
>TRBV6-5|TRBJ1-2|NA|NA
CASRRTQRGGYTF
TGTGCCAGCAGACGGACGCAAAGGGGCGGCTACACCTTC
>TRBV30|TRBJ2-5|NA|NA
CAWSGGGGETQYF
TGTGCCTGGAGTGGAGGGGGTGGAGAGACCCAGTACTTC
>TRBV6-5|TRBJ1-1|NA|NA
CASSPGTEAFF
TGTGCCAGCAGCCCCGGGACAGAAGCTTTCTTT
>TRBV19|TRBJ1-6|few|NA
CASSIYLTAHNSPLHF
TGTGCCAGTAGTATTTATTTGACAGCTCATAATTCACCCCTCCACTTT
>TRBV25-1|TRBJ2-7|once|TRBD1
CASSDLGTGDYEQYF
TGTGCCAGCAGTGATCTCGGGACAGGGGACTACGAGCAGTACTTC
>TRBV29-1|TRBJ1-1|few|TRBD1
CSAQGAQGTEAFF
TGCAGCGCCCAGGGGGCGCAGGGCACTGAAGCTTTCTTT
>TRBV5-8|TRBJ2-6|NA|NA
CASSYTGSGANVLTF
TGTGCCAGCAGCTACACAGGGTCTGGGGCCAACGTCCTGACTTTC
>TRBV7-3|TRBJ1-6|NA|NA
CASSGQLDNSPLHF
TGTGCCAGCAGCGGACAGCTTGATAATTCACCCCTCCACTTT
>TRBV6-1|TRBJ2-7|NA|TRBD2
CASSEGFGGAGGRNEQYF
TGTGCCAGCAGTGAGGGTTTTGGCGGTGCGGGGGGGCGCAACGAGCAGTACTTC
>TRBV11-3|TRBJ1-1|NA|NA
CASSDSWVGTEAFF
TGTGCCAGCAGCGACAGTTGGGTCGGCACTGAAGCTTTCTTT
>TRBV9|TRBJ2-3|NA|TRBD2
CASSRFLLAGGTDTQYF
TGTGCCAGCAGCCGCTTTCTTCTAGCGGGGGGAACAGATACGCAGTATTTT
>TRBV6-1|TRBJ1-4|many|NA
CASILDSNEKLFF
TGTGCCAGCATCCTAGACAGTAATGAAAAACTGTTTTTT
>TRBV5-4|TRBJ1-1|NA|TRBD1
CASSLGQERVSTEAFF
TGTGCCAGCAGCTTAGGACAGGAAAGGGTCAGCACTGAAGCTTTCTTT
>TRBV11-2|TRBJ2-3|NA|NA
CAGGGGFTDTQYF
TGTGCCGGGGGGGGCGGATTCACAGATACGCAGTATTTT
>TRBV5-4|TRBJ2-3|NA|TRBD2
CASSLLAGGRTDTQYF
TGTGCCAGCAGCCTCTTAGCGGGGGGACGCACAGATACGCAGTATTTT
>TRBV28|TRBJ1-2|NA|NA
CASLNRANYGYTF
TGTGCCAGTCTGAATCGAGCTAACTATGGCTACACCTTC
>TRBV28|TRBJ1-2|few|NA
CASSAHYKGYGYTF
TGTGCCAGCAGTGCACATTATAAGGGGTATGGCTACACCTTC
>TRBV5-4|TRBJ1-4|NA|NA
CASSLLQGQNQKLFF
TGTGCCAGCAGCTTGCTCCAGGGTCAGAATCAAAAACTGTTTTTT